The rows below give T cell receptor beta chains drawn from one sample of a study of T cell responses to AZD1222 COVID-19 vaccine. The assay was immunoSEQ multiplex PCR, and TCRdb's table has in-frame clones only and misses some. The table includes 150,000 to 200,000 clones, around nine tenths detected once. This specimen consisted of peripheral blood, obtained on day 0 of AZD1222 vaccination. The origin of the receptors is an adult in good health. CDR3s include the opening cysteine and the closing phenylalanine or tryptophan. D genes are given only for firm matches. Size is stated for part of the rows, as once, few or many counts, or as a class when the clone is expanded.

D	size	V	J	CDR3	DNA
NA	once	TRBV7-2	TRBJ2-1	CASSLGQSYNEQFF	TGTGCCAGCAGCTTAGGACAGTCCTACAATGAGCAGTTCTTC
NA	few	TRBV9	TRBJ2-2	CASSVDVGELFF	TGTGCCAGCAGCGTAGACGTTGGGGAGCTGTTTTTT
TRBD1	NA	TRBV29-1	TRBJ1-2	CSVRLSDRALNYGYTF	TGCAGCGTACGACTCTCCGACAGGGCTCTTAACTATGGCTACACCTTC
TRBD1	NA	TRBV6-5	TRBJ1-5	CASGPNRGGQPQHF	TGTGCCAGCGGACCGAACAGGGGTGGACAGCCCCAGCATTTT
NA	NA	TRBV2	TRBJ1-5	CASSGIGDYSNQPQHF	TGTGCCAGCAGTGGAATAGGGGATTATAGCAATCAGCCCCAGCATTTT
NA	NA	TRBV28	TRBJ1-1	CASNQVSVKAFF	TGTGCCAGCAATCAAGTTTCTGTGAAAGCTTTCTTT
NA	NA	TRBV14	TRBJ2-7	CASSPELGPYEQYF	TGTGCCAGCAGCCCCGAACTAGGCCCCTACGAGCAGTACTTC
TRBD2	NA	TRBV3-1/TRBV3-2	TRBJ2-7	CASSQGTSGSYEQYF	TGTGCCAGCAGCCAAGGGACTAGCGGGAGTTACGAGCAGTACTTC
NA	NA	TRBV12-3/TRBV12-4	TRBJ1-2	CASSRTNYGYTF	TGTGCCAGCAGTCGTACTAACTATGGCTACACCTTC
TRBD1	NA	TRBV19	TRBJ1-2	CASSTDRDGYTF	TGTGCCAGTAGTACAGACAGGGATGGCTACACCTTC
NA	NA	TRBV10-3	TRBJ1-2	CAISEAEGEYGYTF	TGTGCCATCAGTGAGGCAGAAGGGGAGTATGGCTACACCTTC
NA	NA	TRBV1	TRBJ1-5	CTSSTRSQDLQPQHF	TGCACCAGCAGCACAAGATCTCAGGATCTTCAGCCCCAGCATTTT
NA	NA	TRBV5-1	TRBJ1-1	CASSLGGFSPVIEAFF	TGCGCCAGCAGCTTGGGGGGGTTCTCCCCCGTAATTGAAGCTTTCTTT
NA	NA	TRBV9	TRBJ1-6	CASSTQEGNSPLHF	TGTGCCAGCAGCACCCAAGAGGGGAATTCACCCCTCCACTTT
NA	NA	TRBV4-2	TRBJ1-3	CASSQESLQTGPAGNTIYF	TGTGCCAGCAGTCAAGAATCCCTTCAAACAGGGCCAGCCGGAAACACCATATATTTT
NA	NA	TRBV6-5	TRBJ2-5	CASSYTQETQYF	TGTGCCAGCAGTTACACACAAGAGACCCAGTACTTC
NA	NA	TRBV6-6	TRBJ1-1	CASRSQEQGLPFF	TGTGCCAGCAGATCGCAGGAGCAGGGTCTGCCTTTCTTT